This T cell receptor (beta chain) was recorded in a study of T-cell memory formation after mild COVID-19. General study results and limits: Several responding clones turned up in pre-infection memory, indicating that cross-reactive memory may have taken part.

TCRdb used MiXCR to reprocess the 5' RACE reads, holding one entry per CDR3 protein. The sample shows roughly 250,000 distinct CDR3 sequences, 16% of them seen only once. CDR3 size: 13 residues. The V and J ends lost 4 bases and 5 bases respectively, with 11 bases between them. Germline loops: CDR1 MGHRA, CDR2 YSYEKL. This clonotype was recorded a few times. No antigen is known for it. Sequencing was carried out using PBMCs or a T cell subset sorted from them (not recorded which). The chain links TRBV4-1 to TRBJ2-5; no clear D. This receptor was obtained from a man between 18 and 35 years old who had mild COVID-19 (a few samples of this study predate the infection). Cell type and time point are not known. The CDR3 region is CASSPPFAETQYF. The CDR3 DNA sequence: TGCGCCAGCAGCCCGCCATTTGCGGAGACCCAGTACTTC.